This TCR beta chain stems from a study of cytomegalovirus exposure and HLA in healthy donors. On this clone itself: The antigen remains unidentified.

The PCR ran on 60 Vbeta and 13 Jbeta primers. Data came from immunoSEQ multiplex PCR; TCRdb stores just in-frame clones and leaves some out. The sample has tens of thousands of clones, approximately 72% seen once. Study observations and caveats: Earlier analysis yielded a pattern in which most TCR beta V segments were productive about 90% or about 30% of the time. Using a false discovery rate of 0.05, a later analysis showed that approximately 17,000 TCR beta sequences were associated with HLA alleles. Within a later analysis, the majority of CMV-associated TCR beta chains appeared HLA-restricted.

This TCR was recovered from a woman aged 25 to 39 in good health and CMV-seronegative. Sequenced material: PBMCs.

The CDR3 DNA sequence: TGTGCCAGTAGTCGACCCGGGACTAGCGGGGGGTACGATACCGGGGAGCTGTTTTTT. Amino acid sequence: CASSRPGTSGGYDTGELFF. The chain employs TRBV19 and TRBJ2-2; 15 bases agree with TRBD2. Germline assignment: CDR1 LNHDA and CDR2 SQIVND (reference sequence). CDR3 length: 19 residues. J was trimmed by 5 bases and V by 5 bases; bases with no gene match: 12.